This T cell receptor beta chain was found in a study of regulatory T cells in long-lasting Graves disease. Study conclusions and caveats: A limited number of samples was an acknowledged limitation. Persistent Graves' patients showed reduced TCR diversity versus newly diagnosed patients.

The germline CDR1 and CDR2 sequences are WSHSY and SAAADI. The V end was cut by 7 bases, the J end by 4 bases, with 22 bases between. The CDR3 contains 16 residues. Investigators prepared the TCR beta libraries by applying iRepertoire HTBI primers and Arm-PCR of CDR3 regions. TCRdb fed the multiplex PCR reads into MiXCR, producing one record per CDR3 protein. The sample includes about 660,000 distinct CDR3 sequences, 30% seen only once; the top ten take around 42%. This clonotype was detected only a few times. The antigen is unknown. Time point described: persistent/refractory GD, antithyroid drugs over 5 years with positive TRAb. Construction of the TCR library relied on RNA isolated from PBMCs.

The chain joins TRBV10-2 to TRBJ1-2; no definite D call. This sequence was found in a female donor with Graves disease. The material sequenced was peripheral blood mononuclear cells (PBMCs), taken when the disease was refractory, from a patient treated with antithyroid drugs. CDR3 region: CASTEYIVDNRYGYTF. The CDR3 DNA reads TGCGCCAGCACTGAATATATTGTCGACAATCGCTATGGCTACACCTTC.